The source of this T cell receptor beta chain is a study of cytomegalovirus exposure and HLA in healthy donors. General study results and limits: An analysis done earlier found most TCR beta V segments productive about 90% or about 30% of the time. As a later analysis revealed, the rate of TCR association differed by HLA locus, with DRB1 most and HLA-C fewest. When a later analysis compared HLA-associated TCR beta chains with equally common others, the HLA-associated chains turned out to be more clonally expanded and to have lower generation probabilities.

V lost 5 bases and J 9 bases, leaving 17 bases between the germline ends. The CDR3 covers 14 residues. Germline V gene lookup returns CDR1 SGHVS and CDR2 FQNEAQ. This clone was detected only a few times. Its antigen is currently unknown. The primer mix had 60 Vbeta and 13 Jbeta primers. Clones were read by immunoSEQ multiplex PCR, and TCRdb kept only the in-frame ones, dropping some. The table shows about 160,000 clones, with around 76% occurring only once. V gene TRBV7-8 combines with J gene TRBJ2-1; perhaps TRBD2 as D (6 bases). Sequences were obtained from PBMCs. This TCR was sampled from a female donor in good health and CMV-seronegative. The CDR3 spells CASSTGLSPGEQFF. CDR3 sequence (DNA): TGTGCCAGCAGCACGGGACTTTCCCCCGGTGAGCAGTTCTTC.